This TCR beta chain was documented in a study of T cell responses to AZD1222 COVID-19 vaccine. Study-wide findings and caveats: Seropositive at baseline were only six AZD1222 recipients. When two AZD1222 doses had been given, Spike-specific TCR breadth and depth rose. Close to half of all spike-specific TCRs reportedly target regions of the variants that are unmutated. White British donors predominated, females outnumbered males, and clonal diversity was possibly underestimated.

In germline, CDR1 is MNHEY, CDR2 SVGAGI. CDR3 length: 14 residues. V lost 6 bases, J lost 6 bases, and 11 bases stayed unmatched. To note about this clone: Its antigen is as yet unknown.

Only in-frame clones appear in the TCRdb table, and some are missing; sequencing was by immunoSEQ multiplex PCR. The sample carries 90,000 to 140,000 clones, roughly 90% recorded once. The chain links TRBV6-5 to TRBJ2-7, with 7 nucleotides matching TRBD2. This specimen consisted of peripheral blood, obtained on day 0 of AZD1222 vaccination. This receptor was identified in an adult in good health. The CDR3 sequence: CASSGSGTTLEQYF. The CDR3 DNA is TGTGCCAGCAGCGGGAGCGGGACGACGCTCGAGCAGTACTTC.